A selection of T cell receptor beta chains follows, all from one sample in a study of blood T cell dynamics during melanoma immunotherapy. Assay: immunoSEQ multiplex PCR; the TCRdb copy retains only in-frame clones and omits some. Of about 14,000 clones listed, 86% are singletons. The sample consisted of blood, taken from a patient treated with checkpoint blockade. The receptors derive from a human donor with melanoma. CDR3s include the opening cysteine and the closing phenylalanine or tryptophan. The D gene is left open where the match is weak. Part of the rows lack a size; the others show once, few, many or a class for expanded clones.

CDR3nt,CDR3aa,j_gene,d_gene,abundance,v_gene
TGTGCCAGCAGCTCCTCCGGGACGCGGAATTCACCCCTCCACTTT,CASSSSGTRNSPLHF,TRBJ1-6,-,few,TRBV7-8
TGCGCCAGCAGCTTGAGGGGAGCGACGACTGAAGCTTTCTTT,CASSLRGATTEAFF,TRBJ1-1,-,-,TRBV5-1
TGTGCCACCGACGGCGGTTTCAATCAGCCCCAGCATTTT,CATDGGFNQPQHF,TRBJ1-5,-,-,TRBV19
TGTGCCACCAGCCCCAGAACCAGGGAGTCAGGCGGCTACACCTTC,CATSPRTRESGGYTF,TRBJ1-2,-,once,TRBV15
TGTGCCAGCAGCTCTGCGACCTACGAGCAGTACTTC,CASSSATYEQYF,TRBJ2-7,-,-,TRBV5-8
TGTGCCAGCAGCCCCGGGGGACAGGGCAATCAGCCCCAGCATTTT,CASSPGGQGNQPQHF,TRBJ1-5,TRBD1,few,TRBV7-9
TGTGCCAGCAGCTCCCGACAGGGAAGCTCCTACAATGAGCAGTTCTTC,CASSSRQGSSYNEQFF,TRBJ2-1,TRBD1,-,TRBV7-2
TGTGCCAGCAGCTTAGTTGGGGGGGCCGTAGAGACCCAGTACTTC,CASSLVGGAVETQYF,TRBJ2-5,-,-,TRBV7-6
TGTGCCAGTAGTGCCGAGACAGAAGCAACTAATGAAAAACTGTTTTTT,CASSAETEATNEKLFF,TRBJ1-4,-,-,TRBV19
TGTGCCAGCAGCGTCGGACAGGGGGGTCATGGCTACACCTTC,CASSVGQGGHGYTF,TRBJ1-2,TRBD1,-,TRBV7-9
TGTGCCAGCAGTGACCTAATACTCCGGGAAGGCAACAATGAGCAGTTCTTC,CASSDLILREGNNEQFF,TRBJ2-1,-,-,TRBV2
TGTGCCAGCTCACCCAGCTCGAACACCGGGGAGCTGTTTTTT,CASSPSSNTGELFF,TRBJ2-2,-,-,TRBV18
TGTGCCAGCAGTGAAGTTGGCAGGGGAGGTCAGCCCCAGCATTTT,CASSEVGRGGQPQHF,TRBJ1-5,-,-,TRBV6-1
TGTGCCAGTAGCGGGCTAGCGGGGGCCTTCACAGATACGCAGTATTTT,CASSGLAGAFTDTQYF,TRBJ2-3,TRBD2,-,TRBV19
TGTGCCAGCCGGAACAGGGATGAAAAACTGTTTTTT,CASRNRDEKLFF,TRBJ1-4,-,-,TRBV6-6
TGTGCCAGCACTTTTGGGTTGGCACAGGGGGCTGATGGCTACACCTTC,CASTFGLAQGADGYTF,TRBJ1-2,TRBD1,-,TRBV5-8
TGTGCCAGTAGAAAGGATGGATCCTACAATGAGCAGTTCTTC,CASRKDGSYNEQFF,TRBJ2-1,-,-,TRBV19
TGCAGCGCCTCGGACGGAGGAAATCAGCCCCAGCATTTT,CSASDGGNQPQHF,TRBJ1-5,-,few,TRBV29-1
TGTGCCAGCAGCTTGAGGTCAGCCACAGATACGCAGTATTTT,CASSLRSATDTQYF,TRBJ2-3,-,once,TRBV5-6
TGTGCCAGCAGCCAAGATCCGTTCCCCGGAGACGGGTATGGCTACACCTTC,CASSQDPFPGDGYGYTF,TRBJ1-2,-,-,TRBV4-2
TGTGCCAGCAGTGAAGACAGGGGGGATGGCAATGAGCAGTTCTTC,CASSEDRGDGNEQFF,TRBJ2-1,TRBD1,-,TRBV2
TGTGCCAGCAGCTTCAGACAGGGTGTAGGCAATGAGCAGTTCTTC,CASSFRQGVGNEQFF,TRBJ2-1,TRBD1,-,TRBV7-2
TGTGCCAGCAGCCAAAGATTAGGGTCAACAGAGACCCAGTACTTC,CASSQRLGSTETQYF,TRBJ2-5,-,once,TRBV7-9
TGTGCCTGGAGTGGAGACAGGGCGGAGGAGACCCAGTACTTC,CAWSGDRAEETQYF,TRBJ2-5,TRBD1,-,TRBV30
TGTGCCAGCAGTGACAGGTACACTGAAGCTTTCTTT,CASSDRYTEAFF,TRBJ1-1,-,-,TRBV6-5